The rows below give T cell receptor beta chains drawn from one sample of a study of blood T cell repertoires in COVID-19. Sequenced by immunoSEQ multiplex PCR; TCRdb stores in-frame clones only, minus some. The data hold approximately 80,000 clones, with about three quarters observed a single time. The sequencing sample was made of peripheral blood. These receptor sequences come from a man between 45 and 60 years old with active or convalescent COVID-19. Both conserved end residues are part of each CDR3. The D gene is left open where the match is weak. Clone size appears in some rows only: once, few, many, or a class for an expanded clone.

d_call j_call v_call clone_size cdr3_aa cdr3_nt
. TRBJ2-5 TRBV24-1 . CATQEGAQETQYF TGTGCCACCCAGGAAGGGGCACAAGAGACCCAGTACTTC
TRBD1 TRBJ1-2 TRBV10-3 . CAINGPTQGAYGYTF TGTGCCATCAATGGCCCGACCCAGGGGGCCTATGGCTACACCTTC
TRBD1 TRBJ2-3 TRBV9 . CASSNRQGADTQYF TGTGCCAGCAGCAACCGACAGGGGGCAGATACGCAATATTTT
TRBD1 TRBJ1-1 TRBV29-1 . CSVRNSNRGEAFF TGCAGCGTCCGGAACTCCAACAGGGGCGAAGCTTTCTTT
. TRBJ2-7 TRBV5-4 . CASSGPDSFYSYEQYF TGTGCCAGCAGCGGACCGGACAGCTTTTACTCCTACGAGCAGTACTTC
TRBD1 TRBJ2-7 TRBV6-5 . CASSAGTGINEQYF TGTGCCAGCAGCGCCGGGACAGGGATCAACGAGCAGTACTTC
TRBD2 TRBJ2-2 TRBV9 . CASSVTDGGAVTGELFF TGTGCCAGCAGCGTCACAGACGGGGGGGCTGTCACCGGGGAGCTGTTTTTT
TRBD1 TRBJ2-7 TRBV10-3 . CAISEPGTANYEQYF TGTGCCATCAGTGAGCCAGGGACAGCCAACTACGAGCAGTACTTC
TRBD2 TRBJ2-7 TRBV18 once CASSPGGTGNYEQYF TGTGCCAGCTCACCCGGGGGGACGGGGAACTACGAGCAGTACTTC
. TRBJ2-5 TRBV12-5 . CASGLGRREDRETQYF TGTGCTAGTGGTTTGGGTAGACGTGAGGATCGAGAGACCCAGTACTTC
. TRBJ2-3 TRBV3-1/TRBV3-2 . CASSPNLRDTQYF TGTGCCAGCAGCCCGAATCTGAGGGATACGCAGTATTTT
. TRBJ2-1 TRBV9 . CASSAGISDMNEQFF TGTGCCAGCAGCGCGGGTATTTCGGATATGAATGAGCAGTTCTTC
TRBD1 TRBJ1-4 TRBV19 . CASAGQGGEKLFF TGTGCCAGTGCCGGACAGGGAGGCGAAAAACTGTTTTTT
TRBD1 TRBJ1-4 TRBV6-5 . CASSYPLAGGEKLFF TGTGCCAGCAGTTACCCCTTAGCAGGGGGGGAAAAACTGTTTTTT
. TRBJ1-1 TRBV19 . CATRKGDVYTEAFF TGTGCCACCAGGAAGGGGGATGTGTACACTGAAGCTTTCTTT
TRBD1 TRBJ2-7 TRBV7-2 . CASSARDRNYEQYF TGTGCCAGCAGCGCCCGGGACAGAAATTACGAGCAGTACTTC
TRBD1 TRBJ1-2 TRBV7-2 . CASSLARNRDRAGPQEGYTF TGTGCCAGCAGCTTAGCCCGGAACCGGGACAGGGCGGGTCCACAGGAGGGCTACACCTTC
. TRBJ2-6 TRBV19 . CATGASGANVLTF TGTGCCACAGGGGCCTCTGGGGCCAACGTCCTGACTTTC
TRBD1 TRBJ1-1 TRBV6-5 many CASILTGRTEAFF TGTGCCAGCATTTTGACAGGGAGGACTGAAGCTTTCTTT
. TRBJ1-1 TRBV18 few CASSPPGRGEAFF TGTGCCAGCTCACCACCGGGTAGGGGTGAAGCTTTCTTT
TRBD1 TRBJ2-2 TRBV29-1 . CSVAGQGYTGELFF TGCAGCGTTGCGGGACAGGGCTACACCGGGGAGCTGTTTTTT
TRBD1 TRBJ1-3 TRBV5-4 . CASSPSGQGGGNTIYF TGTGCCAGCAGCCCCTCCGGACAGGGCGGGGGAAACACCATATATTTT